Included here is one T cell receptor (beta chain) sequence, with context. This entry belongs to a study of blood T cell repertoires in COVID-19. Across the whole study: The origin of the acute and convalescent COVID-19 samples was the United States, Italy and Spain.

V lost 4 bases to trimming and J lost 1 base, with 12 bases between them. The CDR3 spans 15 residues. Germline values: CDR1 SGHNT, CDR2 YYREEE (reference sequence). Original processing notes: Estimated nucleated cell counts came from reference gene primer amplification. The repertoire was sequenced with immunoSEQ multiplex PCR; TCRdb's copy has only in-frame clones and lacks some. V and J calls and clone size are given by that table; D and trimming were obtained from the DNA. Among some 130,000 clones listed, around 83% were seen once. The chain combines TRBV5-4 with TRBJ1-5; D is uncertain. The material sequenced was PBMCs or T cells enriched from blood (not recorded which). This clonotype originated in a man between 25 and 39 years old who had recovered from COVID-19. CDR3 sequence: CASSAPSRSNQPQHF. CDR3 DNA: TGTGCCAGCAGCGCCCCGAGCAGGAGCAATCAGCCCCAGCATTTT. Combining the CDR3 with reference TRBV5-4 and TRBJ1-5 gives the whole variable domain ETGVTQSPTHLIKTRGQQVTLRCSSQSGHNTVSWYQQALGQGPQFIFQYYREEENGRGNFPPRFSGLQFPNYSSELNVNALELDDSALYLCASSAPSRSNQPQHFGDGTRLSIL.